Each of the 10 T cell receptor beta chains below was sequenced from the same sample in a study of T cell responses to AZD1222 COVID-19 vaccine. Assay used: immunoSEQ multiplex PCR; TCRdb lists only in-frame clones, some missing. The sample carries approximately 130,000 clones, 85% to 90% recorded once. The specimen was peripheral blood, collected on day 0 of AZD1222 vaccination. These receptors were obtained from an adult in good health.

This chain joins TRBV30 and TRBJ1-2; D is uncertain. The CDR3 is 12 residues long. V lost 0 bases and J 5 bases, leaving 7 bases between the germline ends. Germline values: CDR1 GTSNPN, CDR2 SVGIG (reference sequence). CDR3 coding DNA: TGTGCCTGGAGTGTAGGGCTATATGGCTACACCTTC. Amino acid sequence: CAWSVGLYGYTF.

The rearrangement uses TRBV5-5 and TRBJ1-1; D is unresolved. V lost 0 bases and J lost 3, with 6 bases in between. The CDR3 totals 13 residues. Germline CDR1 reads SGHKS; CDR2 reads YYEKEE (reference sequence). The DNA for the CDR3 is TGTGCCAGCAGCTTGGCATCTTACACTGAAGCTTTCTTT. As protein: CASSLASYTEAFF.

This sequence joins TRBV27 and TRBJ1-2; D unresolved. This CDR3 has 16 residues. Trimming took off 0 bases at V and 6 bases at J, with 17 bases between the two ends. Per germline, CDR1 MNHEY and CDR2 SMNVEV (reference sequence). CDR3 nucleotide sequence: TGTGCCAGCAGTTTATCGAGGAAGGGTTGGACCCATGGCTACACCTTC. This sequence encodes CASSLSRKGWTHGYTF.

This sequence joins TRBV12-3 or TRBV12-4 and TRBJ2-1; TRBD1 agrees at 10 bases. CDR3 size: 13 residues. Trimming at V came to 6 bases and at J to 8 bases, leaving 4 bases not matched to a gene. The CDR3 DNA follows: TGTGCCAGCAGCCGACAGGGGGCCTATGAGCAGTTCTTC. This gives the protein CASSRQGAYEQFF.

The chain links TRBV6-2 or TRBV6-3 to TRBJ2-1; D unclear. The V and J ends lost 4 bases and 8 bases respectively, with 9 bases between them. CDR3 size: 12 residues. CDR1 is MNHEY and CDR2 is SVGEGT in the germline V gene. CDR3 sequence reads: CASSSLSDEQFF. CDR3 DNA sequence: TGTGCCAGCAGTTCTCTGTCCGATGAGCAGTTCTTC.

The rearrangement uses TRBV7-2 and TRBJ1-2; D remains unclear. The CDR3 sequence is 12 residues long. With 5 bases removed from V and 8 bases from J, the gap between germline ends came to 12 bases. CDR1 and CDR2 (germline): SGHTA, FQGNSA. CDR3 amino acids: CASSQLTGGYTF. In DNA form, the CDR3 reads TGTGCCAGCAGCCAGCTAACGGGCGGCTACACCTTC.

This chain connects TRBV30 to TRBJ2-2, with 9 nucleotides matching TRBD1. After removal of 8 bases from V and 1 base from J, the junction contained 5 bases not matched to a gene. Germline lookup yields CDR1 GTSNPN and CDR2 SVGIG (reference sequence). CDR3 length: 14 amino acids. CDR3 protein: CAHQGQGNTGELFF. The CDR3 DNA reads as TGTGCCCACCAGGGACAGGGGAACACCGGGGAGCTGTTTTTT.

This clone was counted a few times. This chain links TRBV27 with TRBJ2-7; 9 nucleotides line up with TRBD1. V gave up 6 bases and J gave up 6 bases; unmatched junction bases: 6. Per the germline V gene, CDR1 is MNHEY and CDR2 is SMNVEV (reference sequence). CDR3 size: 13 residues. CDR3 bases: TGTGCCAGCAGCCACAGGGGGCTCAGCGAGCAGTACTTC. Translation gives CASSHRGLSEQYF.

The genes are TRBV4-3 and TRBJ2-2; D possibly corresponds to TRBD2 (6 bases). The CDR3 is 16 residues long. Trimming left V 0 bases short and J 5 bases short, with 13 bases between. Germline CDR1 and CDR2: LGHNA and YSLEER. CDR3 protein: CASSQDGPGVTGELFF. CDR3 bases: TGCGCCAGCAGCCAAGATGGGCCGGGGGTAACCGGGGAGCTGTTTTTT.

The chain is built from TRBV6-5 and TRBJ1-2; D possibly corresponds to TRBD1 (6 bases). The CDR3 totals 13 residues. V lost 5 bases and J 8 bases, leaving 15 bases between the germline ends. CDR1 MNHEY and CDR2 SVGAGI come from the germline V gene. CDR3 sequence: CASSRTGQRGYTF. The CDR3 coding sequence is TGTGCCAGCAGTCGTACAGGGCAAAGAGGCTACACCTTC.